One and the same sample provided the 11 T cell receptor beta chains below, sequenced in a study of blood T cells in healthy people across ages. With a J-beta primer mix and a sample-barcoded 5' primer, a second PCR ran about 6 to 11 cycles. MiXCR was run by TCRdb on the 5' RACE reads, yielding one entry per CDR3 protein. The sample records hundreds of thousands of distinct CDR3 sequences, 25% to 35% being singletons. Input material: blood. These receptors all come from a woman over 75 in good health.

The genes are TRBV20-1 and TRBJ2-1; D is possibly TRBD2 (6 bases). The germline V and J ends were trimmed by 3 bases and 4 bases, with 13 bases remaining between them. Germline lookup yields CDR1 DFQATT and CDR2 SNEGSKA (reference sequence). The CDR3 consists of 14 residues. CDR3: CSARGEVGYNEQFF. In DNA form, the CDR3 reads TGCAGTGCTAGGGGGGAGGTTGGGTACAATGAGCAGTTCTTC.

As concerns this clonotype: A single base separates this from a much larger clone, so it may be a read error. The chain joins TRBV20-1 to TRBJ1-2; TRBD1 matches at 7 bases. Germline V CDR1 and CDR2: DFQATT, SNEGSKA (reference sequence). The length of the CDR3 is 14 residues. The CDR3 loop is CRARDQGQHHGYTF. The CDR3 coding sequence is TGCAGAGCTAGAGATCAGGGACAGCACCATGGCTACACCTTC.

The chain uses TRBV20-1 and TRBJ1-5, with D perhaps TRBD1 (5 bases). V gave up 1 base and J gave up 4 bases, with 14 bases separating them. This CDR3 spans 15 amino acids. Germline CDR1 is DFQATT and CDR2 is SNEGSKA (reference sequence). For the CDR3, the DNA is TGCAGTGCTAGAGCGACCGGGACGTCGAATCAGCCCCAGCATTTT. It codes for CSARATGTSNQPQHF.

The genes are TRBV6-5 and TRBJ1-1, with D uncertain. Per germline, CDR1 MNHEY and CDR2 SVGAGI. CDR3 length: 15 residues. Trimming removed 4 bases from V and 1 base from J, with 13 bases in between. For the CDR3, the DNA is TGTGCCAGCAGTTCCCGGGGTAACTGGAACACTGAAGCTTTCTTT. This encodes CASSSRGNWNTEAFF.

This sequence joins TRBV7-2 and TRBJ2-4; no definite D call. Deletions cut 8 bases from V and 1 base from J, with 15 bases between. The V gene's germline CDR1 is SGHTA and CDR2 FQGNSA. The length of the CDR3 is 15 residues. CDR3 in DNA: TGTGCCAGCGGTCCCACCCGGGTGGCCAAAAACATTCAGTACTTC. Its translation is CASGPTRVAKNIQYF.

Worth noting for this clonotype: It may be a read error: a sequence one base away is much more abundant. The chain joins TRBV20-1 to TRBJ1-5; D might be TRBD1 (6 bases). Germline values: CDR1 DFQATT, CDR2 SNEGSKA (reference sequence). The CDR3 is made up of 15 amino acids. The ends were cut back, 0 bases at V and 2 bases at J, with 11 bases in the middle. The CDR3 loop reads CSARDPSGGNQPQHF. CDR3 DNA: TGCAGTGCTAGAGATCCCTCAGGGGGCAATCAGCCCCAGCATTTT.

This clonotype was detected many times. The chain links TRBV13 to TRBJ2-1, with 9 bases identical to TRBD2. Germline CDR1 is PRHDT and CDR2 is FYEKMQ (reference sequence). CDR3 length: 18 residues. V lost 4 bases, J lost 4 bases, and 14 bases stayed unmatched. Here the CDR3 reads CASSSPQRGAKIYNEQFF. The CDR3 bases are TGTGCCAGCAGCTCCCCGCAGCGGGGGGCGAAAATTTACAATGAGCAGTTCTTC.

The rearrangement links TRBV20-1 to TRBJ1-2; maybe TRBD1 (6 bases). Trimming stripped 0 bases from V and 13 bases from J, with 18 bases between. This CDR3 contains 13 residues. Germline assignment: CDR1 DFQATT and CDR2 SNEGSKA (reference sequence). The CDR3 reads CSARDPGGLWFTF. DNA for the CDR3: TGCAGTGCTAGAGACCCGGGGGGCCTCTGGTTCACCTTC.

As for this clonotype: A much larger clone lies one base from this, so it may be a read error. The V and J genes are TRBV6-6 and TRBJ2-7, with 9 bases aligning to TRBD1. Germline values: CDR1 MNHNY, CDR2 SVGAGI (reference sequence). V trimming: 6 bases; J trimming: 4 bases; junction bases outside the gene matches: 7. CDR3 length: 14 amino acids. This chain's CDR3 is CASSPRGTGYEQYF. DNA for the CDR3: TGTGCCAGCAGCCCCCGGGGGACAGGGTACGAGCAGTACTTC.

The chain recombines TRBV7-2 with TRBJ2-3; 7 nucleotides align to TRBD1. From germline, CDR1 is SGHTA and CDR2 FQGNSA. The CDR3 has 15 amino acids. V gave up 0 bases and J gave up 4 bases; unmatched junction bases: 4. DNA for the CDR3: TGTGCCAGCAGCTTAGCAGGGGGCGGCGCAGATACGCAGTATTTT. Its translation: CASSLAGGGADTQYF.

This clonotype has at least ten counts. The chain couples TRBV7-2 to TRBJ2-3; no firm D call. Germline CDR1 SGHTA, CDR2 FQGNSA. The CDR3 length is 14 residues. Between the trimmed V and J ends, which lost 2 bases and 6 bases, there was a span of 12 bases. Here the CDR3 DNA reads TGTGCCAGCAGCTTATTACGGACCAGTGATACGCAGTATTTT. Encoded protein: CASSLLRTSDTQYF.